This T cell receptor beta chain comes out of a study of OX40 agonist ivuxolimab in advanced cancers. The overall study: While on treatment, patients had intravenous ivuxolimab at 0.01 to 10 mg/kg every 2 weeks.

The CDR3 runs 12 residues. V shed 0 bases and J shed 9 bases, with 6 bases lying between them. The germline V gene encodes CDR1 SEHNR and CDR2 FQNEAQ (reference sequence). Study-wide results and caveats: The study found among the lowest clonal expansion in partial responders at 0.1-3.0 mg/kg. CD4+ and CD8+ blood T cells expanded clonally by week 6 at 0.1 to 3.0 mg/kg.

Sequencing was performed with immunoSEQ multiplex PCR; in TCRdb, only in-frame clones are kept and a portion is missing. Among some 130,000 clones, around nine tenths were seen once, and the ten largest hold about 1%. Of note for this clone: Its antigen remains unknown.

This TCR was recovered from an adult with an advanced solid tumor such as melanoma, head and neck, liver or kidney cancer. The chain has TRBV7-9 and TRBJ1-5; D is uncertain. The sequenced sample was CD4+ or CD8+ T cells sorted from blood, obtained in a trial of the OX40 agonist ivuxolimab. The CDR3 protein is CASSLAGPPQHF. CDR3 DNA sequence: TGTGCCAGCAGCTTAGCAGGGCCGCCCCAGCATTTT.